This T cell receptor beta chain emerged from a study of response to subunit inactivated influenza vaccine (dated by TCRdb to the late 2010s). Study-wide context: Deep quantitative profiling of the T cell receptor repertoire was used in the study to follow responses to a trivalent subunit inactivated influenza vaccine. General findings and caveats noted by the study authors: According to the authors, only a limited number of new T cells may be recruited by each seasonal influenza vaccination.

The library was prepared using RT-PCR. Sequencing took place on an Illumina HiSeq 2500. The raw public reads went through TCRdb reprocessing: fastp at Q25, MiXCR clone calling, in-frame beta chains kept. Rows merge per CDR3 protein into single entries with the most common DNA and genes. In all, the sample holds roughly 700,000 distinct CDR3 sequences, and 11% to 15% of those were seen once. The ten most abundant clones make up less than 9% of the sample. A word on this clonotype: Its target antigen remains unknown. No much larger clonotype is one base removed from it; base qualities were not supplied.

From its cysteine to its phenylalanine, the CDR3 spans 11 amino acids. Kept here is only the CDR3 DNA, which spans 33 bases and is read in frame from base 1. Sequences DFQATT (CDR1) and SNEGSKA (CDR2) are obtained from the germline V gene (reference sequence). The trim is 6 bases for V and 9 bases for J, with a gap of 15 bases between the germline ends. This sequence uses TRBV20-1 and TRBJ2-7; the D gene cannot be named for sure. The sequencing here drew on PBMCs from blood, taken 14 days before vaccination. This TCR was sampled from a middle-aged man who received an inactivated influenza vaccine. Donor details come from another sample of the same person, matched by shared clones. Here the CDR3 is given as CSARLTTLQYF. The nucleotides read TGCAGTGCCCGCTTGACAACTTTGCAGTACTTC.